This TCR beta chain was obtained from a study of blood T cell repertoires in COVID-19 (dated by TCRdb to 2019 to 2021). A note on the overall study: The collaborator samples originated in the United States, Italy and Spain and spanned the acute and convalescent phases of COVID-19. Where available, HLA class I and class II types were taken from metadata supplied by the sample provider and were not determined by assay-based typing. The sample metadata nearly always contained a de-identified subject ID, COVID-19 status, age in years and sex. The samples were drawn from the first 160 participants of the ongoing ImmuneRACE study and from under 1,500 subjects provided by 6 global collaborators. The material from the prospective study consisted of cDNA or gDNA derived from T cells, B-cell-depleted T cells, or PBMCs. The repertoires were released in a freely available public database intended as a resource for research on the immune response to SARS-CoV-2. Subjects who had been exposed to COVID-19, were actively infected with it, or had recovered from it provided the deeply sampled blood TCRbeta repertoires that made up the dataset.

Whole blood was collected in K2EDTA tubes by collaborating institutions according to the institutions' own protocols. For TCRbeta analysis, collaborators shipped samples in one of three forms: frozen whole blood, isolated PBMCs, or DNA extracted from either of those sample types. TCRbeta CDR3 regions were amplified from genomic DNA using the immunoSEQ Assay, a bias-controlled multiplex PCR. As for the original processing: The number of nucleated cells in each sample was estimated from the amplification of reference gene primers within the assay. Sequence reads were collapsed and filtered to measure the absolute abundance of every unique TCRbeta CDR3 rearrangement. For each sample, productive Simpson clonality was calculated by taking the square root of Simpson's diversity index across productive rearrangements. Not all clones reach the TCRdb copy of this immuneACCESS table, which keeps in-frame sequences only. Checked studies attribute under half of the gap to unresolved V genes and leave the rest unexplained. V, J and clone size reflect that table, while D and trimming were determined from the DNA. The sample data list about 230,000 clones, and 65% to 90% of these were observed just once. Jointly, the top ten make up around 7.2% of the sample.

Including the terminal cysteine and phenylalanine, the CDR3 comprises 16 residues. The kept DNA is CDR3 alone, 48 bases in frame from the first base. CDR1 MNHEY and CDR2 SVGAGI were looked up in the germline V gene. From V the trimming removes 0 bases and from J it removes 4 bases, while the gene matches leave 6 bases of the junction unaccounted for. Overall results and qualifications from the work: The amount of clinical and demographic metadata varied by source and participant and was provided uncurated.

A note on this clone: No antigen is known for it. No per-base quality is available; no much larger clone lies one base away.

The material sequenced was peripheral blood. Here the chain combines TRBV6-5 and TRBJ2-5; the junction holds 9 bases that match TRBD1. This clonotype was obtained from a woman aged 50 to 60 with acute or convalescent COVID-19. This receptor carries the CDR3 CASSYSTGGLGETQYF. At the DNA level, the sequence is TGTGCCAGCAGTTACTCGACAGGGGGGCTTGGAGAGACCCAGTACTTC.